Sequencing of this T cell receptor beta chain was carried out in a study of T cell repertoires in cytomegalovirus infection (dated by TCRdb to about 2019). For context, the study as a whole: The peptide stimulations were aimed at well-studied HLA-B-restricted epitopes as well as recently identified HLA-C-restricted CMV epitopes, whose presentation resists viral immunomodulation. The HLA type of each donor mattered for the analysis, because public TCR beta signatures pointed to carriage of CMV infection along with the matching HLA type.

The CDR3 has 15 amino acids, counting the end cysteine and phenylalanine. Only the CDR3 region is kept as DNA, spanning 45 bases read in frame from base 1. For CDR1 and CDR2, the germline V gene lists SNHLY and FYNNEI. Trimming accounts for 4 bases at V and 4 bases at J, while the number of junction bases matched to no gene is 3. The table lists this clonotype with a few counts. Its specific antigen is unknown. Within one base of it there is no much larger clone, and no base qualities were kept. Instrument used: Illumina HiSeq 1500. TCRdb handled the public reads itself, with Q25 trimming in fastp and clone calling in MiXCR, and kept productive beta chains. Rows are combined by CDR3 protein, so each entry shows the most common genes and DNA. This sample lists approximately 910,000 distinct CDR3 sequences; around 29% were detected once. The leading ten clones occupy over 12% of the sample. The treatment or condition label, as the study defines it: in vitro stimulation with specific CMV peptide epitopes to enrich CMV-specific T cells.

What the study reported, not specific to this receptor: Carriers of CMV infection plus the relevant HLA type were discriminated by the cumulative frequency of public TCR beta family members in the study cohort and in an independent roughly 340-donor cohort. The ex vivo response was dominated by HLA-C-restricted CMV-specific TCR beta clonotypes, which also provided the single most frequent clonotype in two of eight donors.

This sample comprised cultured CD8+ T cells from PBMCs, obtained from culture after CMV antigen stimulation. This sequence originates from a human donor in good health (CMV status not recorded). Some clones in this sample may be carry-over from other donors' samples. The chain is made from TRBV2 and TRBJ2-1; 11 bases in between match TRBD2. The bases read TGTGCCAGCAGTGTGACTAGCGGGGAATACAATGAGCAGTTCTTC. Translated, it gives CASSVTSGEYNEQFF.